The next 8 T cell receptor beta chains were all read from a single sample in a study of beta chain features in type 1 diabetes (dated by TCRdb to 2016 to 2019). Receptor amplification or capture employed the immunoSEQ multiplex PCR assay. All of the isolated RNA was reverse transcribed with the High Capacity cDNA Reverse Transcription Kit, so expressed TCRB transcripts were sequenced. TCRdb took this table from immuneACCESS and kept in-frame rearrangements with V and J called. Such tables lack part of the clones; where checked against another copy, unresolved V genes explain under half of the gap, and the rest is unexplained. The sample contains approximately 150,000 clones, roughly 9.7% of them found a single time. Approximately 0.69% of the sample goes to the ten largest clones. Source material: central memory CD4+ T cells from blood. The receptors were sampled from a middle-aged woman in good health.

CDR3 sequence: CASSLDRQETQYF. Written as DNA, the CDR3 is TGCGCCAGCAGCTTGGACAGACAAGAGACCCAGTACTTC. The chain couples TRBV5-1 to TRBJ2-5; D gene uncertain. The CDR3 runs to 13 residues. Germline CDR1 SGHRS, CDR2 YFSETQ. V lost 0 bases and J 2 bases, leaving 5 bases between the germline ends.

The V call is TRBV2, the J call TRBJ2-1; 7 bases align to TRBD2. V lost 2 bases, J lost 5 bases, and 3 bases stayed unmatched. CDR1 is SNHLY and CDR2 is FYNNEI in the germline V gene. The CDR3 length is 14 residues. The CDR3 reads CASSEWGGNNEQFF. CDR3 DNA: TGTGCCAGCAGTGAATGGGGAGGGAACAATGAGCAGTTCTTC.

This clone was detected a few times. V and J are TRBV7-9 and TRBJ2-3; D may be TRBD2 (5 bases). CDR3 length: 13 residues. From germline, CDR1 is SEHNR and CDR2 FQNEAQ (reference sequence). V lost 3 bases to trimming and J lost 2 bases, with 6 bases between them. CDR3 in DNA: TGTGCCAGCAGCTTGGAGGTCACAGATACGCAGTATTTT. As protein: CASSLEVTDTQYF.

The chain has TRBV14 and TRBJ2-4; D may be TRBD2 (5 bases). With 3 bases removed from V and 7 bases from J, the gap between germline ends came to 10 bases. There are 13 residues in the CDR3. In germline, CDR1 is SGHDN, CDR2 FVKESK. CDR3 in DNA: TGTGCCAGCAGCCAGAGGGATCGGAACATTCAGTACTTC. Translating gives CASSQRDRNIQYF.

Many counts were recorded for this clone. The CDR3 region has the DNA TGTGCCAGCAGCGTAGAGGGGGCTATGAGTTCACCCCTCCACTTT. Translating it yields CASSVEGAMSSPLHF. The V gene is TRBV9, the J gene TRBJ1-6, with TRBD1 matching 7 bases. The CDR3 length is 15 residues. Germline V gene data show CDR1 as SGDLS and CDR2 as YYNGEE. J gave up 9 bases and V 0 bases, and 6 bases lay outside the gene matches.

This clone was counted between two and nine times. This sample also contains other DNA sequences that code for the same CDR3. The chain joins TRBV18 to TRBJ1-3; D is perhaps TRBD1 (5 bases). The CDR3 is 16 amino acids. Looked up from germline, CDR1 is KGHSH and CDR2 is LQKENI. V shed 3 bases and J shed 0 bases, with 12 bases lying between them. CDR3 residues: CASSPYDSSSGNTIYF. Here the CDR3 DNA reads TGTGCCAGCTCACCCTACGACAGTAGCTCTGGAAACACCATATATTTT.

This clone was seen only a few times. This chain links TRBV5-1 with TRBJ1-2; D gene ambiguous. Germline V gene data show CDR1 as SGHRS and CDR2 as YFSETQ. The CDR3 runs to 13 residues. The V end lost 3 bases, the J end lost 5 bases, and 11 bases lay between the germline ends. The CDR3 loop reads CASSSTIRYGYTF. CDR3 DNA sequence: TGCGCCAGCAGCTCAACCATTCGGTATGGCTACACCTTC. Full variable domain (outside the CDR3, taken from reference TRBV5-1 and TRBJ1-2): KAGVTQTPRYLIKTRGQQVTLSCSPISGHRSVSWYQQTPGQGLQFLFEYFSETQRNKGNFPGRFSGRQFSNSRSEMNVSTLELGDSALYLCASSSTIRYGYTFGSGTRLTVV.

The chain uses TRBV7-2 and TRBJ2-7, with 7 nucleotides matching TRBD1. After removal of 4 bases from V and 0 bases from J, the junction contained 9 bases not matched to a gene. The V gene's germline CDR1 is SGHTA and CDR2 FQGNSA. The CDR3 length is 16 residues. The CDR3 sequence is CASSSLTGDTSYEQYF. The CDR3 DNA sequence: TGTGCCAGCAGCTCCCTTACAGGGGACACCTCCTACGAGCAGTACTTC.